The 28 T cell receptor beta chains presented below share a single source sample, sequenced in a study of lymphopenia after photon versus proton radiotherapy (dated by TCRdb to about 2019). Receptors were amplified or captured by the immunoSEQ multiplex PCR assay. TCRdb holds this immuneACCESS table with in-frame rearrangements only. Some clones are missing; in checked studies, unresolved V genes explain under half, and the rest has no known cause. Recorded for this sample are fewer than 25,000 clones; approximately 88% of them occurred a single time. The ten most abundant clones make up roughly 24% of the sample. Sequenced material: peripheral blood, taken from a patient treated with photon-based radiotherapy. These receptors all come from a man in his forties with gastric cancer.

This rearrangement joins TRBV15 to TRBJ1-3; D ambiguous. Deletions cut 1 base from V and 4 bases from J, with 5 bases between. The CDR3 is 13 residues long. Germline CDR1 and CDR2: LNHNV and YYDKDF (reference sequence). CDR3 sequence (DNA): TGTGCCACCAGCAGAGGGAGAGGAAACACCATATATTTT. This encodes CATSRGRGNTIYF.

The CDR3 coding sequence is TGTGCCAGCAGCCAGGGACTAGCGGGGGGTCTGGGCACAGATACGCAGTATTTT. It is translated as CASSQGLAGGLGTDTQYF. J is TRBJ2-3 and V is TRBV11-3, with 15 positions matching TRBD2. The germline gives CDR1 SGHNT, CDR2 YENEEA. The V and J ends lost 5 bases and 1 base, in that order; junction bases with no gene match: 7. This CDR3 has 18 residues.

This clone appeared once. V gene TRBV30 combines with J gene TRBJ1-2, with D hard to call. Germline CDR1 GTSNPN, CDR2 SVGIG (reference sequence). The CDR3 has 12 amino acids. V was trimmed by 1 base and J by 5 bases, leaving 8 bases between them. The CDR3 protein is CAWSAVRYGYTF. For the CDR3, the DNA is TGTGCCTGGAGTGCGGTTCGGTATGGCTACACCTTC. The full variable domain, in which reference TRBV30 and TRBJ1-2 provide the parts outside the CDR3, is SQTIHQWPATLVQPVGSPLSLECTVEGTSNPNLYWYRQAAGRGLQLLFYSVGIGQISSEVPQNLSASRPQDRQFILSSKKLLLSDSGFYLCAWSAVRYGYTFGSGTRLTVV.

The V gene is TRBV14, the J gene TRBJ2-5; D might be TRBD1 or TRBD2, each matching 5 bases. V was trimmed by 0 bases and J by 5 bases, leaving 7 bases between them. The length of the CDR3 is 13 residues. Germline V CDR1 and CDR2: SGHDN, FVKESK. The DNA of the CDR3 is TGTGCCAGCAGCCAAGAGGGGGTTGAGACCCAGTACTTC. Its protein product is CASSQEGVETQYF.

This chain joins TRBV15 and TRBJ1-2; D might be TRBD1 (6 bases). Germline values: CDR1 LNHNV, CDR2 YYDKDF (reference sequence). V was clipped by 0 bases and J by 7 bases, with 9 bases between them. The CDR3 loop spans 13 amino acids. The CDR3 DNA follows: TGTGCCACCAGCAGAGATCGGGGGCCTGGCTACACCTTC. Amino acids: CATSRDRGPGYTF.

CDR3 sequence (DNA): TGTGCCAGCAGGCCCGGGCCAGGGGGTTCACCCCTCCACTTT. Translating gives CASRPGPGGSPLHF. The gene calls are TRBV7-8 and TRBJ1-6; 7 positions match TRBD1. Germline V gives CDR1 SGHVS, CDR2 FQNEAQ. With V trimmed by 6 bases and J by 9 bases, 8 bases remained unmatched. The CDR3 runs to 14 residues.

The CDR3: CASILRGGPGEQYF. Here the CDR3 DNA reads TGTGCCAGCATTCTAAGGGGGGGGCCCGGCGAGCAGTACTTC. The chain links TRBV11-2 to TRBJ2-7; maybe TRBD2 (7 bases). The CDR3 totals 14 residues. Germline CDR1 reads SGHAT; CDR2 reads FQNNGV. Between the trimmed V and J ends, which lost 7 bases and 6 bases, there was a span of 19 bases.

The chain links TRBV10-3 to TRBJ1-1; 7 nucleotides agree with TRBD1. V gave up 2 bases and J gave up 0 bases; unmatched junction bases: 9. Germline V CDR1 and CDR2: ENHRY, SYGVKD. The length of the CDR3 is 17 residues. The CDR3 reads CAISEHTTGFMNTEAFF. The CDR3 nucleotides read TGTGCCATCAGTGAGCACACGACAGGGTTCATGAACACTGAAGCTTTCTTT.

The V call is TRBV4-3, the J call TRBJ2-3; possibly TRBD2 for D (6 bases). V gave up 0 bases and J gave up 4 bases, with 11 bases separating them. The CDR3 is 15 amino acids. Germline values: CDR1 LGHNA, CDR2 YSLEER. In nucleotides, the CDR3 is TGCGCCAGCAGCCAAGATCCACGCGGGGCAGATACGCAGTATTTT. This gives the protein CASSQDPRGADTQYF.

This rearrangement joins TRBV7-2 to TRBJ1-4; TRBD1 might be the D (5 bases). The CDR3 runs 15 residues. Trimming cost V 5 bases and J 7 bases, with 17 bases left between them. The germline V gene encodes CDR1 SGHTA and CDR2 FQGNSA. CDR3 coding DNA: TGTGCCAGCAGCCCACAAGGGGTCTCGGTTGAAAAACTGTTTTTT. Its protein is CASSPQGVSVEKLFF.

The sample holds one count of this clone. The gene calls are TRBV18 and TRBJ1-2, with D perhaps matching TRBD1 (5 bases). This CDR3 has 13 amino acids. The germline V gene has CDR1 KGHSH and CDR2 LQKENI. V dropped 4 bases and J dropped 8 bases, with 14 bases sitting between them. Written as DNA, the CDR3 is TGTGCCAGCTCACGGGACTTGGGAGGAGGCTACACCTTC. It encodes CASSRDLGGGYTF. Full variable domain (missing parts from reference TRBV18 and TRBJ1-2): NAGVMQNPRHLVRRRGQEARLRCSPMKGHSHVYWYRQLPEEGLKFMVYLQKENIIDESGMPKERFSAEFPKEGPSILRIQQVVRGDSAAYFCASSRDLGGGYTFGSGTRLTVV.

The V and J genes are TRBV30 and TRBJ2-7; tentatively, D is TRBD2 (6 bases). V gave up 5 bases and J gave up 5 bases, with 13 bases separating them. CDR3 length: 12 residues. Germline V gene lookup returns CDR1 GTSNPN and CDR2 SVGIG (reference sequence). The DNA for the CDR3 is TGTGCCTGGGGGACTGCAAGGCACGAGCAGTACTTC. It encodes CAWGTARHEQYF.

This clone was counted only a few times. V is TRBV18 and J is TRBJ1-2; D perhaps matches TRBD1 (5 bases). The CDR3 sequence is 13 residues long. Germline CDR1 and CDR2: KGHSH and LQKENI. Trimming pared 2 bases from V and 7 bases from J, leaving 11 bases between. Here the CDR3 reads CASSPEGRGGYTF. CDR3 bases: TGTGCCAGCTCACCAGAGGGGCGTGGTGGCTACACCTTC. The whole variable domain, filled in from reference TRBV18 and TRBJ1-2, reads NAGVMQNPRHLVRRRGQEARLRCSPMKGHSHVYWYRQLPEEGLKFMVYLQKENIIDESGMPKERFSAEFPKEGPSILRIQQVVRGDSAAYFCASSPEGRGGYTFGSGTRLTVV.

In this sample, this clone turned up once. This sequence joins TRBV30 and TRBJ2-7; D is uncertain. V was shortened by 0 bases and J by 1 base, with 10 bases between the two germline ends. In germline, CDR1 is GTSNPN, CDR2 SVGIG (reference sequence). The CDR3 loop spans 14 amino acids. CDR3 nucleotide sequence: TGTGCCTGGAGTGTACCAGAAACTTCCTACGAGCAGTACTTC. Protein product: CAWSVPETSYEQYF.

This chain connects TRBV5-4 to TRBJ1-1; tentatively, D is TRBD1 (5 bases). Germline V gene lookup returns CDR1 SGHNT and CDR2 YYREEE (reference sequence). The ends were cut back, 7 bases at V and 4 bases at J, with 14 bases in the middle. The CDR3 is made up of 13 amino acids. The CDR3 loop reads CASLGQAGTEAFF. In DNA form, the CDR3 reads TGTGCCAGCCTGGGGCAAGCGGGCACTGAAGCTTTCTTT.

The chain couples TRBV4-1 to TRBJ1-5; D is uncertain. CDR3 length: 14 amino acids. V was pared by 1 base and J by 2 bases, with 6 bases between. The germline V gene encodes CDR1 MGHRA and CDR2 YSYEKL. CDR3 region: CASSQAVGNQPQHF. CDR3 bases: TGCGCCAGCAGCCAAGCTGTAGGCAATCAGCCCCAGCATTTT.

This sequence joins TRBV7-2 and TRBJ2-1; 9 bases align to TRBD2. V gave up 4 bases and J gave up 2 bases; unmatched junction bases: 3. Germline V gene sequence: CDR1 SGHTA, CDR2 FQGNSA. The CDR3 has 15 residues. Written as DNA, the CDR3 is TGTGCCAGCAGCTATGCGGGGGGGGCCTACAATGAGCAGTTCTTC. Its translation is CASSYAGGAYNEQFF.

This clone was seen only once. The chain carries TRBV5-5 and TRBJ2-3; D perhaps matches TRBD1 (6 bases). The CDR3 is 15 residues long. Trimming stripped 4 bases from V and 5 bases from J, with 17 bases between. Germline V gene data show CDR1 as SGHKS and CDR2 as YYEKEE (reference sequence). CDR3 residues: CASSAQGLSGDTQYF. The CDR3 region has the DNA TGTGCCAGCAGCGCACAGGGATTGTCGGGAGATACGCAGTATTTT.

DNA for the CDR3: TGTGCCAGCAGCTCGGGGACAGGCCGGAACACTGAAGCTTTCTTT. Encoded protein: CASSSGTGRNTEAFF. The chain uses TRBV5-4 and TRBJ1-1; 8 positions agree with TRBD1. The germline CDR1 and CDR2 sequences are SGHNT and YYREEE (reference sequence). The CDR3 is made up of 15 amino acids. V shed 3 bases, J shed 1 base, and the junction held 5 bases outside the gene matches.

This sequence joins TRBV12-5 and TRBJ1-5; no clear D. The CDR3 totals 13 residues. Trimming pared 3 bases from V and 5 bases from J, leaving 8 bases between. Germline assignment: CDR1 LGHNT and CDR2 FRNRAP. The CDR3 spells CASGFPPYQPQHF. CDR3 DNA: TGTGCTAGTGGTTTTCCTCCCTATCAGCCCCAGCATTTT. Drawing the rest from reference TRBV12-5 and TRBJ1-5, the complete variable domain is DARVTQTPRHKVTEMGQEVTMRCQPILGHNTVFWYRQTMMQGLELLAYFRNRAPLDDSGMPKDRFSAEMPDATLATLKIQPSEPRDSAVYFCASGFPPYQPQHFGDGTRLSIL.

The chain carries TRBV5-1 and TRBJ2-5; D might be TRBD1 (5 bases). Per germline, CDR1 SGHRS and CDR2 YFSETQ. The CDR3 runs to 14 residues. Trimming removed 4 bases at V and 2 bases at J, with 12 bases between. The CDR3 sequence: CASSPQTEQETQYF. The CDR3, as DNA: TGCGCCAGCAGCCCCCAGACAGAGCAAGAGACCCAGTACTTC.

CDR3 residues: CASSSTSGTGDYGYTF. The CDR3 DNA reads as TGTGCCAGCAGCTCTACTTCCGGGACGGGCGACTATGGCTACACCTTC. V usage is TRBV5-4 and J usage is TRBJ1-2; D is possibly TRBD1 (5 bases). The ends were cut back, 3 bases at V and 3 bases at J, with 18 bases in the middle. This CDR3 region has 16 residues. Germline CDR1 reads SGHNT; CDR2 reads YYREEE (reference sequence). The full variable domain, with the rest looked up from reference TRBV5-4 and TRBJ1-2, is ETGVTQSPTHLIKTRGQQVTLRCSSQSGHNTVSWYQQALGQGPQFIFQYYREEENGRGNFPPRFSGLQFPNYSSELNVNALELDDSALYLCASSSTSGTGDYGYTFGSGTRLTVV.

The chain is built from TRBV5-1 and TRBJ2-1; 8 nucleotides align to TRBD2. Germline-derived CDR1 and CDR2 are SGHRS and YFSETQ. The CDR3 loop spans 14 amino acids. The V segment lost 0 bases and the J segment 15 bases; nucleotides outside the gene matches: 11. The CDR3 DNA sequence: TGCGCCAGCAGCTTGGAGCCGGGGGGGCCTATTGGGTTCTTC. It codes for CASSLEPGGPIGFF.

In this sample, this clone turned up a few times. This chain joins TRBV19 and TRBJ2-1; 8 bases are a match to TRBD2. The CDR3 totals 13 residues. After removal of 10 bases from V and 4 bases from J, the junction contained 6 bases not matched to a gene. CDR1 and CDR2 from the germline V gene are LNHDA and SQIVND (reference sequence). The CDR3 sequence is CAIGLAHYNEQFF. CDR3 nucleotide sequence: TGTGCCATTGGACTAGCACATTACAATGAGCAGTTCTTC. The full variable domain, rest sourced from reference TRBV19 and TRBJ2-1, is DGGITQSPKYLFRKEGQNVTLSCEQNLNHDAMYWYRQDPGQGLRLIYYSQIVNDFQKGDIAEGYSVSREKKESFPLTVTSAQKNPTAFYLCAIGLAHYNEQFFGPGTRLTVL.

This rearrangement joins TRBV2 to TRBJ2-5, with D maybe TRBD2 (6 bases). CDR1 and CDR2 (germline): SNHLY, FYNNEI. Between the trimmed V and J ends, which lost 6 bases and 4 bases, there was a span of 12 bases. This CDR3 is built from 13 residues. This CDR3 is CASRAGRGETQYF. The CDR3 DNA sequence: TGTGCCAGCAGGGCGGGACGAGGAGAGACCCAGTACTTC.

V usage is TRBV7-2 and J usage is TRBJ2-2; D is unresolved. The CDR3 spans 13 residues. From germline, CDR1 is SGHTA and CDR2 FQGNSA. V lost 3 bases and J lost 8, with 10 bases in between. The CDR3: CASSLNKAGELFF. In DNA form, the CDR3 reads TGTGCCAGCAGCTTGAACAAGGCAGGGGAGCTGTTTTTT.

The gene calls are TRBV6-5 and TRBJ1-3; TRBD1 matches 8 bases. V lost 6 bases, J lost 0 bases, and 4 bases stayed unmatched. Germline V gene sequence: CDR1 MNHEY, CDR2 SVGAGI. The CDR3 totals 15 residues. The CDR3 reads CASSRGPFSGNTIYF. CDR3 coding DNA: TGTGCCAGCAGCAGGGGGCCTTTCTCTGGAAACACCATATATTTT.

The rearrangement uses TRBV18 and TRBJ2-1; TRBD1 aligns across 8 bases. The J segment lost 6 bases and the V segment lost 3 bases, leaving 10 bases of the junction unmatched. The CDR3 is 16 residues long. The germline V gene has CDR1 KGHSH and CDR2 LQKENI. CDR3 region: CASSPETGALFNEQFF. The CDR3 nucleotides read TGTGCCAGCTCACCCGAGACAGGGGCCTTATTCAATGAGCAGTTCTTC. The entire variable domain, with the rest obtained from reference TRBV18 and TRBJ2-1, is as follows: NAGVMQNPRHLVRRRGQEARLRCSPMKGHSHVYWYRQLPEEGLKFMVYLQKENIIDESGMPKERFSAEFPKEGPSILRIQQVVRGDSAAYFCASSPETGALFNEQFFGPGTRLTVL.